Below, 13 T cell receptor beta chains from the same sample are listed, as sequenced in a study of blood T cell repertoires in COVID-19 (dated by TCRdb to between 2020 and 2021). The protocol used for the library was the immunoSEQ multiplex PCR assay. This immuneACCESS table, as held by TCRdb, lists in-frame sequences with V and J called but not all clones. Of the missing ones, under half trace to an unresolved V gene in checked studies; the others have no known cause. A total of 110,000 to 150,000 clones appear in this sample, around 82% of them only once. The biggest ten clones account for around 4% of the sample. Sequencing input: peripheral blood. The receptors originated from a man between 60 and 75 years old with acute or convalescent COVID-19.

This chain connects TRBV6-1 to TRBJ1-5; D is perhaps TRBD1 (5 bases). Between the trimmed V and J ends, which lost 0 bases and 3 bases, there was a span of 9 bases. The CDR3 runs to 15 residues. Germline V gene lookup returns CDR1 MNHNS and CDR2 SASEGT. The CDR3 DNA sequence: TGTGCCAGCAGTGAAGCCAAGGGGTACAATCAGCCCCAGCATTTT. It translates to CASSEAKGYNQPQHF.

This chain connects TRBV6-5 to TRBJ1-2, with D maybe TRBD1 (5 bases). Trimming pared 2 bases from V and 8 bases from J, leaving 15 bases between. This CDR3 is built from 14 residues. The germline V gene encodes CDR1 MNHEY and CDR2 SVGAGI. The CDR3 nucleotides are TGTGCCAGCAGTTACGGGGCCCGAAGTAGAGGCTACACCTTC. Its protein is CASSYGARSRGYTF.

V usage is TRBV27 and J usage is TRBJ2-7; 9 bases align to TRBD2. Germline trimming cut 3 bases from V and 12 bases from J; bases unmatched to any gene: 9. Germline lookup yields CDR1 MNHEY and CDR2 SMNVEV (reference sequence). This CDR3 contains 13 residues. The CDR3 spells CASSFGTSHSLYF. The CDR3 DNA sequence: TGTGCCAGCAGTTTTGGGACTAGCCACTCCCTGTACTTC.

The V and J genes are TRBV28 and TRBJ1-5; D ambiguous. The length of the CDR3 is 15 residues. Trimming removed 3 bases at V and 3 bases at J, with 12 bases between. The germline V gene encodes CDR1 MDHEN and CDR2 SYDVKM. This CDR3 is CASSFGQEDNQPQHF. The CDR3 bases are TGTGCCAGCAGTTTTGGCCAGGAAGACAATCAGCCCCAGCATTTT.

The chain carries TRBV19 and TRBJ2-1, with 9 bases lining up with TRBD2. The CDR3 length is 18 residues. Germline V gene sequence: CDR1 LNHDA, CDR2 SQIVND (reference sequence). The trim removed 2 bases at V and 6 bases at J, leaving 14 bases unmatched. CDR3 bases: TGTGCCAGTAGTATATTGGCGGGAGGGCCGGGGGCGGTCAATGAGCAGTTCTTC. Amino acids: CASSILAGGPGAVNEQFF.

This clone was found a few times. The genes are TRBV7-8 and TRBJ2-1; TRBD2 aligns across 9 bases. V shed 4 bases and J 8 bases; nucleotides not matched to a gene: 15. In germline, CDR1 is SGHVS, CDR2 FQNEAQ. This CDR3 comprises 17 residues. The CDR3 bases are TGTGCCAGCAGCTCGCACCCTAGACTAGCGGCGATCGATGAGCAGTTCTTC. Its translation: CASSSHPRLAAIDEQFF. The whole variable domain, filled in from reference TRBV7-8 and TRBJ2-1, reads GAGVSQSPRYKVAKRGQDVALRCDPISGHVSLFWYQQALGQGPEFLTYFQNEAQLDKSGLPSDRFFAERPEGSVSTLKIQRTQQEDSAVYLCASSSHPRLAAIDEQFFGPGTRLTVL.

The chain links TRBV7-9 to TRBJ2-1; 14 positions agree with TRBD2. This CDR3 contains 16 residues. Germline CDR1 reads SEHNR; CDR2 reads FQNEAQ (reference sequence). The V and J ends lost 5 bases and 8 bases, in that order; junction bases with no gene match: 8. This chain's CDR3 is CASSPPGLAGVDEQFF. The CDR3, as DNA: TGTGCCAGCAGCCCTCCGGGACTAGCGGGAGTGGATGAGCAGTTCTTC.

This clone showed up just a few times. The CDR3 sequence is CASSSRGLAAGELFF. The CDR3 DNA is TGCGCCAGCAGCTCGAGGGGACTAGCGGCCGGGGAGCTGTTTTTT. The gene calls are TRBV5-1 and TRBJ2-2; TRBD2 aligns across 11 bases. V was clipped by 3 bases and J by 6 bases; unmatched bases: 4. CDR1 SGHRS and CDR2 YFSETQ come from the germline V gene. This CDR3 has 15 residues. Complete variable domain (other parts from reference TRBV5-1 and TRBJ2-2): KAGVTQTPRYLIKTRGQQVTLSCSPISGHRSVSWYQQTPGQGLQFLFEYFSETQRNKGNFPGRFSGRQFSNSRSEMNVSTLELGDSALYLCASSSRGLAAGELFFGEGSRLTVL.

This clone was observed once. J is TRBJ2-7 and V is TRBV18; TRBD1 aligns across 9 bases. V gave up 7 bases and J gave up 3 bases; unmatched junction bases: 10. Germline CDR1 reads KGHSH; CDR2 reads LQKENI. This CDR3 contains 15 residues. Here the CDR3 reads CASFSPGQGVYEQYF. DNA of the CDR3: TGTGCCAGCTTTAGCCCGGGACAGGGCGTCTACGAGCAGTACTTC. Using reference TRBV18 and TRBJ2-7 for the parts outside the CDR3, the full variable domain is NAGVMQNPRHLVRRRGQEARLRCSPMKGHSHVYWYRQLPEEGLKFMVYLQKENIIDESGMPKERFSAEFPKEGPSILRIQQVVRGDSAAYFCASFSPGQGVYEQYFGPGTRLTVT.

The chain joins TRBV5-1 to TRBJ1-2; TRBD1 aligns across 10 bases. The CDR3 sequence is 15 residues long. Germline V gives CDR1 SGHRS, CDR2 YFSETQ. Trimming took 0 bases from V and 2 from J; bases not matched to a gene: 1. The CDR3 DNA is TGCGCCAGCAGCTTGGGGGACAGGGGAAACTATGGCTACACCTTC. Translation gives CASSLGDRGNYGYTF.

The V gene is TRBV12-3 or TRBV12-4, the J gene TRBJ1-5; TRBD1 aligns across 11 bases. Unmatched junction bases numbered 0, after V lost 5 bases and J lost 6 bases. This CDR3 is built from 13 residues. CDR3 DNA: TGTGCCAGCAGTGGGACAGGGGGTCAGCCCCAGCATTTT. The encoded protein is CASSGTGGQPQHF.

The chain links TRBV10-3 to TRBJ2-3; tentatively, D is TRBD2 (6 bases). Deletions cut 6 bases from V and 0 bases from J, with 13 bases between. Germline assignment: CDR1 ENHRY and CDR2 SYGVKD. The CDR3 length is 15 residues. The CDR3 sequence is CAIRSSVPSTDTQYF. For the CDR3, the DNA is TGTGCCATCAGATCTAGCGTACCAAGCACAGATACGCAGTATTTT.

This clone was counted at least ten times. This chain connects TRBV7-8 to TRBJ1-5; TRBD1 agrees at 8 bases. V shed 4 bases and J 4 bases; nucleotides not matched to a gene: 6. The germline V gene has CDR1 SGHVS and CDR2 FQNEAQ. The CDR3 extends over 15 amino acids. DNA for the CDR3: TGTGCCAGCAGCTCGTACAGGGGGGAGAATCAGCCCCAGCATTTT. Its translation is CASSSYRGENQPQHF.